The sequence of this TCR beta chain was determined in a study of shared clonotypes between healthy human individuals. Assay: immunoSEQ multiplex PCR; the TCRdb copy retains only in-frame clones and omits some. The data show 2 million or so clones, 90% to 95% seen once. Into CD45RA+ naive and CD45RA-negative memory subsets, the CD4+ cells were split. The V gene's germline CDR1 is MNHNS and CDR2 SASEGT. The CDR3 is 12 amino acids. V gave up 6 bases and J gave up 5 bases; unmatched junction bases: 3. The sequencing input was naive CD4+ T cells sorted from blood. Subset meaning: CD45RA+ positively selected. This chain joins TRBV6-1 and TRBJ1-1; 7 bases are shared with TRBD1. The receptor was derived from a young man in good health. This chain's CDR3 is CASRRQGTEAFF. CDR3 in DNA: TGTGCCAGCAGACGACAGGGTACTGAAGCTTTCTTT.